The T cell receptor beta chain under discussion was sequenced for a study of blood T cell repertoires in COVID-19 (dated by TCRdb to about 2020). Looking at the study overall: Samples covering the acute and convalescent phases of COVID-19 were provided by collaborators in the United States, Italy and Spain. Sample metadata almost always included a de-identified subject ID, COVID-19 status, age in years and sex. The material from the prospective study consisted of cDNA or gDNA derived from T cells, B-cell-depleted T cells, or PBMCs. Deeply sampled blood TCRbeta repertoires from subjects exposed to, actively infected with, or recovered from COVID-19 were included in the dataset. The repertoires were released in a freely available public database meant as a resource for research on the immune response to SARS-CoV-2. Where HLA class I and class II types were available, the types were taken from metadata supplied by the sample provider, not from assay-based typing. The samples were drawn from two sources: the first 160 participants of the ongoing ImmuneRACE study, and 1,000 to 1,500 subjects contributed by 6 global collaborators. Paper-wide results and their limitations: Clinical and demographic metadata were provided uncurated, with the amount varying by source and participant.

Whole blood was collected in K2EDTA tubes by collaborating institutions according to the institutions' own protocols. For TCRbeta analysis, collaborator samples were shipped as frozen whole blood, as isolated PBMCs, or as DNA extracted from either sample type. From the cysteine through the phenylalanine, the CDR3 covers 12 amino acids. The DNA shown is the 36-base CDR3, in frame from base 1. Trimming removed 2 bases from V and 4 bases from J, leaving 7 bases between the germline ends. CDR1 is given as SGHTS and CDR2 as YDEGEE, both from the germline V gene. The immunoSEQ Assay, a bias-controlled multiplex PCR, was used to amplify TCRbeta CDR3 regions from genomic DNA. The authors' analysis ran thus. Nucleated cell counts per sample were estimated from amplification of reference gene primers within the assay. To quantify the absolute abundance of each unique TCRbeta CDR3 rearrangement, sequence reads were collapsed and filtered. Productive Simpson clonality was computed per sample as the square root of Simpson's diversity index over productive rearrangements. Not all clones reach the TCRdb copy of this immuneACCESS table, which keeps in-frame sequences only. Checked studies attribute under half of the gap to unresolved V genes and leave the rest unexplained. V, J and clone size were drawn from that table, and D and trimming were deduced from the DNA. Across this sample there are fewer than 20,000 clones, with about 90% seen only once. Less than 3.5% of the sample is taken by the ten largest.

A remark on this clone: Its antigen is currently not known. Base-call qualities are not available, and no considerably larger clone is one nucleotide away.

Sequenced input: peripheral blood. The chain is made from TRBV5-8 and TRBJ2-7; the D gene is perhaps TRBD2, on 5 matching bases. This sequence was found in a human donor in a cohort sampled during active COVID-19. The CDR3 has the sequence CASSFRGYEQYF. The sequenced DNA is TGTGCCAGCAGCTTTAGAGGGTACGAGCAGTACTTC. With all but the CDR3 taken from the reference TRBV5-8 and TRBJ2-7 genes, the full variable domain is: EAGVTQSPTHLIKTRGQQATLRCSPISGHTSVYWYQQALGLGLQFLLWYDEGEERNRGNFPPRFSGRQFPNYSSELNVNALELEDSALYLCASSFRGYEQYFGPGTRLTVT.